This T cell receptor beta chain was sequenced during a study of OX40 agonist ivuxolimab in advanced cancers. This clone was counted between two and nine times. TCRdb's table, derived via immunoSEQ multiplex PCR, lists solely in-frame clones and lacks some. The profile shows about 55,000 clones, approximately 86% of them singletons. The CDR3 runs 13 residues. Germline CDR1 reads SGHAT; CDR2 reads FQNNGV. V lost 1 base and J lost 7, with 10 bases in between. This TCR came from an adult with an advanced solid tumor such as melanoma, head and neck, liver or kidney cancer. The source was CD4+ or CD8+ T cells sorted from blood, collected in a trial of the OX40 agonist ivuxolimab. The J gene is TRBJ1-1, the V gene TRBV11-2, with D tentatively TRBD1 (5 bases). This chain's CDR3 is CASSLVGTDEAFF. CDR3 DNA: TGTGCCAGCAGCTTAGTAGGGACGGATGAAGCTTTCTTT.